This record covers a single TCR beta chain. This entry belongs to a study of control samples from healthy donors and cancer patients. The table came from immunoSEQ multiplex PCR; TCRdb's copy has only in-frame clones and leaves some out. Of hundreds of thousands of clones listed, approximately 90% are singletons. The sample consisted of PBMCs. The sequence derives from a man aged 40-49 years with head and neck cancer.

CDR3 sequence (DNA): TGTGCCAGCACTCCGTATAGTCGGGGTTCTGAAAAACTGTTTTTT. This encodes CASTPYSRGSEKLFF. The gene calls are TRBV28 and TRBJ1-4; D not certain. This CDR3 is built from 15 residues. V was cut by 7 bases and J by 7 bases, with 19 bases left in between. Looked up from germline, CDR1 is MDHEN and CDR2 is SYDVKM.